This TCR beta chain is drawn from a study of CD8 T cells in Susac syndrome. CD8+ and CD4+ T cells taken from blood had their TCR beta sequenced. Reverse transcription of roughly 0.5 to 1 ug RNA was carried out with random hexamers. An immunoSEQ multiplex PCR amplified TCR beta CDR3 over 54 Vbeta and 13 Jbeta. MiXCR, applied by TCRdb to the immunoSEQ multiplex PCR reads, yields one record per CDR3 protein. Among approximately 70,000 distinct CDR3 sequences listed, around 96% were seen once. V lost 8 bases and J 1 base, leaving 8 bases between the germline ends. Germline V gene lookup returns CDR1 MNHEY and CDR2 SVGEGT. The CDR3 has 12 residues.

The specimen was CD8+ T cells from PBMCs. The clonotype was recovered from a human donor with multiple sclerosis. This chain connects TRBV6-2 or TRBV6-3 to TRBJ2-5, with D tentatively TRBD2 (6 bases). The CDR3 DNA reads TGTGCCAGCCGAGCGGGCCAAGAGACCCAGTACTTC. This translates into CASRAGQETQYF.